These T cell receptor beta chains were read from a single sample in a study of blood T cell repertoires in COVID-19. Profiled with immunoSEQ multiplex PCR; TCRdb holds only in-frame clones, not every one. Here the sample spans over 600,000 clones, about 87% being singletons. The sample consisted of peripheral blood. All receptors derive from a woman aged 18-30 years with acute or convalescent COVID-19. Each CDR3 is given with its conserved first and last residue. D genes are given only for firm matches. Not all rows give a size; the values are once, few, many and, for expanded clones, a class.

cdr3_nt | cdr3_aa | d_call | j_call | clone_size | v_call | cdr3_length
TGTGCCAGCAGCTTACCCGGGACAGTCTACGAGCAGTACTTC | CASSLPGTVYEQYF | TRBD1 | TRBJ2-7 | . | TRBV11-2 | 14
TGTGCCAGTAGTATTTATTCGGGGGGAACCAATGAGCAGTTCTTC | CASSIYSGGTNEQFF | TRBD2 | TRBJ2-1 | . | TRBV19 | 15
TGTGCCAGCAGCTGGGGTTCCAGGGCCCAGAACCAATATGGCTACACCTTC | CASSWGSRAQNQYGYTF | . | TRBJ1-2 | once | TRBV5-4 | 17
TGTGCCAGCAGCGTTATACAGGGGGGCTATGGCTACACCTTC | CASSVIQGGYGYTF | TRBD1 | TRBJ1-2 | once | TRBV7-9 | 14
TGTGCCACCAGTGACTCCTATCAGGCGTCACTACGGGGGGAGCAGTTCTTC | CATSDSYQASLRGEQFF | . | TRBJ2-1 | . | TRBV24-1 | 17
TGTGCCAGTAGTATCTGGCCAGGGACAACTAGAGGGATTAATTCACCCCTCCACTTT | CASSIWPGTTRGINSPLHF | . | TRBJ1-6 | once | TRBV19 | 19
TGTGCCAGCAGTCCCCGGACAGGGGGCAACCAACGCTATGGCTACACCTTC | CASSPRTGGNQRYGYTF | TRBD1 | TRBJ1-2 | . | TRBV27 | 17
TGTGCCAGCTCACCTCCAGGATCTGGAAACACCATATATTTT | CASSPPGSGNTIYF | . | TRBJ1-3 | . | TRBV18 | 14
TGCGCCAGCAGCGCTGGGGACAGAACTTGGGAAGGCTACACCTTC | CASSAGDRTWEGYTF | TRBD1 | TRBJ1-2 | once | TRBV5-1 | 15
TGTGCCAGCACCATGATGGGCAGGGGCGCGGGAAACACCATATATTTT | CASTMMGRGAGNTIYF | . | TRBJ1-3 | few | TRBV5-5 | 16
TGTGCCAGCAGCCAAGATATCGGGGCAGGGGTAATAGCCAAAAACATTCAGTACTTC | CASSQDIGAGVIAKNIQYF | . | TRBJ2-4 | . | TRBV4-2 | 19
TGTGCCAGCAGCAGGGGACAGAACACTGAAGCTTTCTTT | CASSRGQNTEAFF | . | TRBJ1-1 | once | TRBV5-4 | 13
TGTGCCAGCAGCCCGGGACAGGCTAATGTCCTGACTTTC | CASSPGQANVLTF | TRBD1 | TRBJ2-6 | . | TRBV3-1/TRBV3-2 | 13
TGCGCCAGCAGGGCTCGCGGGGCGAGCTCCTACGAGCAGTACTTC | CASRARGASSYEQYF | . | TRBJ2-7 | . | TRBV5-1 | 15
TGCAGCGTAATGCCGACTCTTGGCACCGGGGAGCTGTTTTTT | CSVMPTLGTGELFF | . | TRBJ2-2 | . | TRBV29-1 | 14
TGTGCCAGCAGCAAAGTCGTTTGGGGGGATGGCTACACCTTC | CASSKVVWGDGYTF | . | TRBJ1-2 | . | TRBV21-1 | 14
TGTGCCAGCAGCTCTCCCGGGACAGCCCAAGAGACCCAGTACTTC | CASSSPGTAQETQYF | TRBD1 | TRBJ2-5 | . | TRBV5-4 | 15
TGTGCCTCCTGGGGGGGGCCGAACACTGAAGCTTTCTTT | CASWGGPNTEAFF | . | TRBJ1-1 | . | TRBV19 | 13
TGTGCCAGCTCACCGCAGGGATCCTACGAGCAGTACTTC | CASSPQGSYEQYF | . | TRBJ2-7 | . | TRBV18 | 13
TGTGCCAGCAGCTTGGAGGGCAGGGTATCCGGAAACACCATATATTTT | CASSLEGRVSGNTIYF | . | TRBJ1-3 | once | TRBV5-8 | 16
TGTGCCACCAGACTAGCGTTGGGCTATGAGCAGTTCTTC | CATRLALGYEQFF | TRBD2 | TRBJ2-1 | . | TRBV24-1 | 13
TGTGCCAGCAGTGACGAGGAGACCTCACCCCTCCACTTT | CASSDEETSPLHF | . | TRBJ1-6 | few | TRBV6-1 | 13
TGTGCCAGCAGTTACTCCACAGGGGGCTATGGCTACACCTTC | CASSYSTGGYGYTF | TRBD1 | TRBJ1-2 | once | TRBV6-5 | 14
TGTGCCAGCTCACCAGAGCGTTTTGAAGCTTTCTTT | CASSPERFEAFF | . | TRBJ1-1 | . | TRBV18 | 12
TGTGCCAGCACCCTAGACGGGGTGCTTTACGAGCAGTACTTC | CASTLDGVLYEQYF | . | TRBJ2-7 | . | TRBV7-2 | 14
TGTGCCAGCAGCGACCAGGGGGTAGTGACAGATACGCAGTATTTT | CASSDQGVVTDTQYF | TRBD1 | TRBJ2-3 | . | TRBV11-2 | 15
TGCAGCGTTCACTCTGGAAACACCATATATTTT | CSVHSGNTIYF | . | TRBJ1-3 | few | TRBV29-1 | 11
TGTGCCTGGAGTGGGTGGGGCCCGAACACTGAAGCTTTCTTT | CAWSGWGPNTEAFF | . | TRBJ1-1 | . | TRBV30 | 14
TGTGCCAGCAGCCCTACCCGTAATGGGGAGCTGTTTTTT | CASSPTRNGELFF | . | TRBJ2-2 | . | TRBV9 | 13
TGTGCCAGCAGTTTAGGACAAAACACCGGGGAGCTGTTTTTT | CASSLGQNTGELFF | . | TRBJ2-2 | once | TRBV27 | 14
TGTGCCAGCAGCGTAATCCAGGGTGGAGGCTACACCTTC | CASSVIQGGGYTF | . | TRBJ1-2 | once | TRBV9 | 13
TGTGCCAGCAGCGCAATACAGGGGGCGACGGAAAAACTGTTTTTT | CASSAIQGATEKLFF | TRBD1 | TRBJ1-4 | . | TRBV9 | 15
TGCGCCAGCAGCCAAACCCTTTTGGACAGGGGGCCCCTTGGCTACACCTTC | CASSQTLLDRGPLGYTF | TRBD1 | TRBJ1-2 | . | TRBV4-1 | 17
TGCAGCGTTGTGGGCAGGGCCTCCTACAATGAGCAGTTCTTC | CSVVGRASYNEQFF | . | TRBJ2-1 | once | TRBV29-1 | 14
TGTGCCAGCAGCATACAGGGGCCTAACTCCTATAATTCACCCCTCCACTTT | CASSIQGPNSYNSPLHF | TRBD1 | TRBJ1-6 | . | TRBV5-6 | 17
TGTGCCAGCAGTCCACAGGGGGGACGTAACTATGGCTACACCTTC | CASSPQGGRNYGYTF | TRBD1 | TRBJ1-2 | . | TRBV28 | 15
TGTGCAAGTCGCCCCGGACACGACTATGGCTACACCTTC | CASRPGHDYGYTF | . | TRBJ1-2 | few | TRBV12-2 | 13
TGTGCCAGCAGTAGACTAGCGGGGATGGAGCATGGGTATTTT | CASSRLAGMEHGYF | TRBD2 | TRBJ2-3 | . | TRBV6-5 | 14
TGTGCCATCACCCAGACCGGACAGGTCTATGGCTACACCTTC | CAITQTGQVYGYTF | TRBD1 | TRBJ1-2 | few | TRBV10-3 | 14
TGTGCCAGCACCCTGGCCGCGGGGTCCACAGATACGCAGTATTTT | CASTLAAGSTDTQYF | . | TRBJ2-3 | . | TRBV7-3 | 15
TGTGCCAGCAGCCCAGGGGGCGAGAATCAGCCCCAGCATTTT | CASSPGGENQPQHF | TRBD1 | TRBJ1-5 | . | TRBV7-2 | 14